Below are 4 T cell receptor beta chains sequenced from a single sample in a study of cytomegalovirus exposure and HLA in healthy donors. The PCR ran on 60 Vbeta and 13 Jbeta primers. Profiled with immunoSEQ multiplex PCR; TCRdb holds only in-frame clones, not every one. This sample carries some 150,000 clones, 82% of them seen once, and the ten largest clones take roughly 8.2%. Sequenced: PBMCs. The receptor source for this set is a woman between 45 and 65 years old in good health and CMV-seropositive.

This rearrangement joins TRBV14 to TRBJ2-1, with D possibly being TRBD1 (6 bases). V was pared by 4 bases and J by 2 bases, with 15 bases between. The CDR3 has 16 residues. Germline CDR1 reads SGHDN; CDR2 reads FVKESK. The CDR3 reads CASSLSQGIPYNEQFF. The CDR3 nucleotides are TGTGCCAGCAGCCTTTCCCAGGGGATCCCCTACAATGAGCAGTTCTTC.

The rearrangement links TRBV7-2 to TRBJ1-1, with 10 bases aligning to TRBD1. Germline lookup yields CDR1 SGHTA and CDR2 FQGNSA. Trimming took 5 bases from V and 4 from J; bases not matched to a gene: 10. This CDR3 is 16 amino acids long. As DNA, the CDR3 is TGTGCCAGCAGCCCGGGGACAGGGGCGGGGGGCACTGAAGCTTTCTTT. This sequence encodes CASSPGTGAGGTEAFF.

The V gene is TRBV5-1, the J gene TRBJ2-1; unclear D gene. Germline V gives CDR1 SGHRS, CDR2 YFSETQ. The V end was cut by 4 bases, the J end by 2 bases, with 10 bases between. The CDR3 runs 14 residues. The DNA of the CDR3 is TGCGCCAGCAGCCTCGGTTTAACCTACAATGAGCAGTTCTTC. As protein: CASSLGLTYNEQFF.

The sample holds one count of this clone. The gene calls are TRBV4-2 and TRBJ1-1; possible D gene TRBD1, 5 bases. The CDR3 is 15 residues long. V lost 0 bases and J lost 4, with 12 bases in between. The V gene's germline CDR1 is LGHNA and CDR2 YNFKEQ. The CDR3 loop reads CASSQEAGLITEAFF. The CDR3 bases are TGTGCCAGCAGCCAAGAGGCAGGGTTGATCACTGAAGCTTTCTTT.